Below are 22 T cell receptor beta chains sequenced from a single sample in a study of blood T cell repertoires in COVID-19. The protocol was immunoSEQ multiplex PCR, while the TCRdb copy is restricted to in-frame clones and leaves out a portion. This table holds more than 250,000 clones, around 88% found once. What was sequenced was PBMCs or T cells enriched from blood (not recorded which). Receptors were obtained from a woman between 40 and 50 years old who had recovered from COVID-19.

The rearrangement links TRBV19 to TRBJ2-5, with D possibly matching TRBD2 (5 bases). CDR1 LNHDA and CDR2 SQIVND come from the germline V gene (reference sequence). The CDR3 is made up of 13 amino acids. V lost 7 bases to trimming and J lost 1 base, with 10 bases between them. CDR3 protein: CASTLRGQETQYF. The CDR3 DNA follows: TGTGCCAGTACGCTCCGGGGCCAAGAGACCCAGTACTTC.

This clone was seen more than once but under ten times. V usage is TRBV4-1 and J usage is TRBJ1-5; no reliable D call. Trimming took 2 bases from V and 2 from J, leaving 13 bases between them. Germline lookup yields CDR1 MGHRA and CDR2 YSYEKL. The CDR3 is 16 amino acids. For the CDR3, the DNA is TGCGCCAGCAGCCAATTCGCGAGTTTGGGCAATCAGCCCCAGCATTTT. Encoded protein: CASSQFASLGNQPQHF.

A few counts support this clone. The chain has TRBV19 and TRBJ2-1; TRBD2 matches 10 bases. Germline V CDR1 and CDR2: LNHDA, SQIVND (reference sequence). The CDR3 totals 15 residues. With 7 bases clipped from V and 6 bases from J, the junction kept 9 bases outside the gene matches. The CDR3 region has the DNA TGTGCCAGTACCGTCCTAGCGGGAGTGTCCAATGAGCAGTTCTTC. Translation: CASTVLAGVSNEQFF.

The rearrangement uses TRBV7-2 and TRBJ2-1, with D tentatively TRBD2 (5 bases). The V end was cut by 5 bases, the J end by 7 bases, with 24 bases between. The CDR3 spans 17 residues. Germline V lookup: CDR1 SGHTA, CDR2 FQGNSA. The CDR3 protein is CASSPIRVARLTNEQFF. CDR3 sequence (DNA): TGTGCCAGCAGCCCAATTAGGGTAGCGCGGCTTACTAATGAGCAGTTCTTC. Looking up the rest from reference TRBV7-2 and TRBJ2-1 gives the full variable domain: GAGVSQSPSNKVTEKGKDVELRCDPISGHTALYWYRQSLGQGLEFLIYFQGNSAPDKSGLPSDRFSAERTGGSVSTLTIQRTQQEDSAVYLCASSPIRVARLTNEQFFGPGTRLTVL.

Written as DNA, the CDR3 is TGTGCCTGGAGGGGACCGGGACAGGGGGCGCAGGGCTACACCTTC. Its translation is CAWRGPGQGAQGYTF. This chain uses TRBV30 with TRBJ1-2, with TRBD1 matching over 12 bases. Germline lookup yields CDR1 GTSNPN and CDR2 SVGIG (reference sequence). This CDR3 is built from 15 residues. J lost 8 bases, V lost 3 bases, and 10 bases had no gene match.

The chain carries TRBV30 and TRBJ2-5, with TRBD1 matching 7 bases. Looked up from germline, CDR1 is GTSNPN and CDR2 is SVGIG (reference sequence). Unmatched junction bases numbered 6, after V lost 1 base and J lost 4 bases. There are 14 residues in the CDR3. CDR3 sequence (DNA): TGTGCCTGGAGTGAAACGACAGGGTTAGAGACCCAGTACTTC. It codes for CAWSETTGLETQYF. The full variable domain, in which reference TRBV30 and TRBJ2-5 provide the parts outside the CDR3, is SQTIHQWPATLVQPVGSPLSLECTVEGTSNPNLYWYRQAAGRGLQLLFYSVGIGQISSEVPQNLSASRPQDRQFILSSKKLLLSDSGFYLCAWSETTGLETQYFGPGTRLLVL.

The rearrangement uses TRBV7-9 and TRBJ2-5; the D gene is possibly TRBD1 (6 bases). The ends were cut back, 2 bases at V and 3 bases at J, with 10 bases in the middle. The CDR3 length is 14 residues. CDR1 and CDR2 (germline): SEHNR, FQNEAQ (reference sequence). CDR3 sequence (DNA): TGTGCCAGCAGCTTAACTGCAGGGGAAGAGACCCAGTACTTC. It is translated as CASSLTAGEETQYF.

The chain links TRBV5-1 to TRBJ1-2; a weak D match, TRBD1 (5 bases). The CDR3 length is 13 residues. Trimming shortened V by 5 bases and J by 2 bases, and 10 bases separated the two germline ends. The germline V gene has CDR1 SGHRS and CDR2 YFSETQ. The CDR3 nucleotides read TGCGCCAGCAGACCGGACATCAACTATGGCTACACCTTC. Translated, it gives CASRPDINYGYTF.

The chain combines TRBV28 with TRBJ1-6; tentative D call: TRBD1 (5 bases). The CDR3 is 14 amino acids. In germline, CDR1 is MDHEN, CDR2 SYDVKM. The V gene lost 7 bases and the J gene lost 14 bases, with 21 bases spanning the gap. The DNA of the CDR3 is TGTGCCAGCATCTCGCCGGGGACTCCCGGGGCCCTCCACTTT. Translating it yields CASISPGTPGALHF.

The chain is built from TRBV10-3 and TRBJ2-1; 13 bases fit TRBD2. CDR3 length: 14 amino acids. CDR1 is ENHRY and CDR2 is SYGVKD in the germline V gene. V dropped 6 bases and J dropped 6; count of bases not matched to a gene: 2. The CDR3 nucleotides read TGTGCCATCAGAGGGACTAGCGGGGCCAATGAGCAGTTCTTC. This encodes CAIRGTSGANEQFF.

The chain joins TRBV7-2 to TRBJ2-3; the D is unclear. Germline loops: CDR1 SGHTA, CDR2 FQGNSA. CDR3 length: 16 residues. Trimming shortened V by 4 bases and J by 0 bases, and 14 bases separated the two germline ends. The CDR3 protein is CASSSTTVSSTDTQYF. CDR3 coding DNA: TGTGCCAGCAGCTCCACCACGGTTTCTAGCACAGATACGCAGTATTTT.

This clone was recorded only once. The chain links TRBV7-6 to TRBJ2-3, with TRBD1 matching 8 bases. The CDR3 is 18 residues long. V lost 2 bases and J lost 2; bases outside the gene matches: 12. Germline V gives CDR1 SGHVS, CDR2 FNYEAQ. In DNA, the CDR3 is TGTGCCAGCAGCTTATTGCCCGCTACAGGGGGTTACACAGATACGCAGTATTTT. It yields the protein CASSLLPATGGYTDTQYF.

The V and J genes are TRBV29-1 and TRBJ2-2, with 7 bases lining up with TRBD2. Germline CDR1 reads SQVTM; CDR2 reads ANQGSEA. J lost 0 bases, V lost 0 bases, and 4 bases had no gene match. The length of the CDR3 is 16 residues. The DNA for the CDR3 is TGCAGCGTTGAAGATCTGGGGGGGACGAACACCGGGGAGCTGTTTTTT. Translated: CSVEDLGGTNTGELFF.

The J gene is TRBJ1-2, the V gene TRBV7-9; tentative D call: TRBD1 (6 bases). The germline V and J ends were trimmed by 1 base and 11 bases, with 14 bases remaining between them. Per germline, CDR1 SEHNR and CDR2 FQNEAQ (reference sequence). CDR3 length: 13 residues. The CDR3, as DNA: TGTGCCAGCAGCTTAGTACAGGGATGGCTGTACACCTTC. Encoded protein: CASSLVQGWLYTF.

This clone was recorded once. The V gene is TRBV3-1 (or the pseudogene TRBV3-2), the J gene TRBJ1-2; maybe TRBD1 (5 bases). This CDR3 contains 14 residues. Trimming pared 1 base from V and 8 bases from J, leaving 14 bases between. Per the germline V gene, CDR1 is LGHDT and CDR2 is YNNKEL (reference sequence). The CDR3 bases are TGTGCCAGCAGCCAAGGATCGGGGGTTCGAGGCTACACCTTC. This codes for CASSQGSGVRGYTF.

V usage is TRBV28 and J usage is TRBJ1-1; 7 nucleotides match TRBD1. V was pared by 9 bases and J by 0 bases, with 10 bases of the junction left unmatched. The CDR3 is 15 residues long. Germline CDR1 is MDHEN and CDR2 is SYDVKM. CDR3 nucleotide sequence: TGTGCCAGTATGACTACGGGACAGATGAACACTGAAGCTTTCTTT. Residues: CASMTTGQMNTEAFF.

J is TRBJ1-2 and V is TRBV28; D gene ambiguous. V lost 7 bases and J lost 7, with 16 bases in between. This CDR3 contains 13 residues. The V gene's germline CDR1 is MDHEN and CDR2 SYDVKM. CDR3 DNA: TGTGCCAGCACCTCCCCGGGGTCGGGTGGCTACACCTTC. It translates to CASTSPGSGGYTF.

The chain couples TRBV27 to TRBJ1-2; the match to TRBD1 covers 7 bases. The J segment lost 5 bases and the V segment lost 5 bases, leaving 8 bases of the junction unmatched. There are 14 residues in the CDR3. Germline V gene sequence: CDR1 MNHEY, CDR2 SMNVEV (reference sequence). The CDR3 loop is CASSRDSRTYGYTF. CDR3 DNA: TGTGCCAGCAGTCGGGACAGCCGGACGTATGGCTACACCTTC.

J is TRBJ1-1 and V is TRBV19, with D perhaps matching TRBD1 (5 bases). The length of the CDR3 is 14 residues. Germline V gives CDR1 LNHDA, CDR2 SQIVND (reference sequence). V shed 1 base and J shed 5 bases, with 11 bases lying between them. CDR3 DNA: TGTGCCAGTAGTATAGTCGGAGGGGCAACTGAAGCTTTCTTT. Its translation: CASSIVGGATEAFF.

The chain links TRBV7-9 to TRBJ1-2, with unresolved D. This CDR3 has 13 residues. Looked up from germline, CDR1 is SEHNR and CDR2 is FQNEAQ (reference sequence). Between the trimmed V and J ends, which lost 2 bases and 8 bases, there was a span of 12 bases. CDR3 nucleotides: TGTGCCAGCAGCTTATCGGCGGTAGAGGGCTACACCTTC. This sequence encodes CASSLSAVEGYTF.

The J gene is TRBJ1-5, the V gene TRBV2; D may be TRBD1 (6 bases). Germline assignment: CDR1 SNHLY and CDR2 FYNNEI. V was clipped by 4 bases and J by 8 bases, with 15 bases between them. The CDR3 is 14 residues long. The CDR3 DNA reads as TGTGCCAGCAGTGGGGGGGGCGGGGTTGAGCCCCAGCATTTT. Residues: CASSGGGGVEPQHF.

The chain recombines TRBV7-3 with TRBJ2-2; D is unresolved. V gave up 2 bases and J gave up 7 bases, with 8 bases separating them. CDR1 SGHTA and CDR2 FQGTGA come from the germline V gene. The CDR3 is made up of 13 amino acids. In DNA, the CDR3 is TGTGCCAGCAGCTTAGCGACAAGCGGGGAGCTGTTTTTT. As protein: CASSLATSGELFF.